The clone carrying this T cell receptor (beta chain) was found a few times. The target antigen is unknown. The sample belongs to a study of beta chain features in type 1 diabetes. Study-wide findings and caveats: Patients showed naive, central memory and Treg TCRB repertoires that appeared more similar than those of healthy donors. Significant though moderate, a shortening of TCRB CDR3s appeared in all four CD4+ subsets of Type 1 diabetes patients. Insertions were fewer and deletions more numerous at VDJ junctions in type 1 diabetes patients. The study left unresolved whether HLA type influences TCRB rearrangement.

The CDR3 loop spans 14 amino acids. Per germline, CDR1 LGHNA and CDR2 YNFKEQ. Sequenced material consisted of expressed TCRB transcripts (all of the isolated RNA was reverse transcribed). This table comes from immunoSEQ multiplex PCR, and its TCRdb copy is limited to in-frame clones, with some not included. The sample has about 150,000 clones, about a tenth seen once; the top ten hold roughly 0.5%. Heparinised blood was drawn once per donor, averaging approximately 0.12 L. The TCR sequence derives from a young man with type 1 diabetes. This chain joins TRBV4-2 and TRBJ2-5; 10 nucleotides match TRBD2. The J call may be incorrect, as the DNA end agrees better with TRBJ2-7. Sequenced sample: central memory CD4+ T cells from blood. The CDR3 nucleotides are TGTGCCAGCAGCCCTGGACTAGCGGTGGGCGAGCAGTACTTC. This encodes CASSPGLAVGEQYF.